The text below deals with one TCR beta chain. Per the authors' pipeline: Reference gene primer amplification in the assay estimated nucleated cell counts. Clones were read by immunoSEQ multiplex PCR, and TCRdb kept only the in-frame ones, dropping some. V, J and clone size derive from that table, while D and trimming were established from the DNA sequence. The sample shows 150,000 to 200,000 clones, around nine tenths of them seen only once. The entry originates in a study of blood T cell repertoires in COVID-19. Across the whole study: Collection of acute and convalescent COVID-19 samples took place in the United States, Italy and Spain. T cells, B-cell-depleted T cells, or PBMCs provided the cDNA or gDNA that served as material.

The clonotype originates from a man aged 65 to 79 with acute or convalescent COVID-19. The sequencing input was peripheral blood.

The CDR3 sequence is CASSSTGATGDEQYF. The CDR3, as DNA: TGTGCCAGTAGTAGCACAGGGGCAACAGGGGACGAGCAGTACTTC. The chain couples TRBV19 to TRBJ2-7; TRBD1 aligns across 7 bases. The V gene's germline CDR1 is LNHDA and CDR2 SQIVND (reference sequence). This CDR3 is built from 15 residues. V dropped 4 bases and J dropped 5; count of bases not matched to a gene: 11.